This entry lists 18 T cell receptor beta chains sequenced from one sample in a study of blood T cell repertoires in COVID-19. The method was immunoSEQ multiplex PCR; TCRdb's version includes in-frame clones alone and lacks a portion of them. The sample includes around 280,000 clones, about nine tenths seen only once; the top ten take about 1.8%. The sample comprised PBMCs or T cells enriched from blood (not recorded which). The receptors were gathered from a middle-aged woman who had recovered from COVID-19.

The CDR3 bases are TGTGCCAGCAGTTCCCAGGGACAGGGAGCTAACTATGGCTACACCTTC. Translated: CASSSQGQGANYGYTF. The chain carries TRBV6-6 and TRBJ1-2; 9 bases fit TRBD1. Germline values: CDR1 MNHNY, CDR2 SVGAGI (reference sequence). Losses at the gene ends were 4 bases for V and 0 bases for J; bases not matched to a gene: 6. The CDR3 loop spans 16 amino acids.

The J gene is TRBJ2-7, the V gene TRBV27; 9 bases are a match to TRBD1. The CDR3 sequence is 15 residues long. Germline V gene data show CDR1 as MNHEY and CDR2 as SMNVEV (reference sequence). V lost 6 bases, J lost 2 bases, and 8 bases stayed unmatched. The CDR3 DNA follows: TGTGCCAGCAGATTCGGGACAGGGCAAACCTACGAGCAGTACTTC. Residues: CASRFGTGQTYEQYF.

J is TRBJ1-1 and V is TRBV19, with TRBD1 matching over 9 bases. CDR3 length: 15 amino acids. CDR1 is LNHDA and CDR2 is SQIVND in the germline V gene (reference sequence). Unmatched junction bases numbered 9, after V lost 6 bases and J lost 4 bases. DNA for the CDR3: TGTGCCAGTAGATCTCACGGGACAGGGATCACTGAAGCTTTCTTT. Translated: CASRSHGTGITEAFF.

The CDR3 DNA is TGTGCCAGCAGCTTAGACGGACAGCCTAACACTGAAGCTTTCTTT. As protein: CASSLDGQPNTEAFF. V and J are TRBV7-2 and TRBJ1-1; tentative D call: TRBD1 (6 bases). The CDR3 loop spans 15 amino acids. The V gene lost 1 base and the J gene lost 2 bases, with 11 bases spanning the gap. CDR1 and CDR2 (germline): SGHTA, FQGNSA. The full variable domain, in which reference TRBV7-2 and TRBJ1-1 provide the parts outside the CDR3, is GAGVSQSPSNKVTEKGKDVELRCDPISGHTALYWYRQSLGQGLEFLIYFQGNSAPDKSGLPSDRFSAERTGGSVSTLTIQRTQQEDSAVYLCASSLDGQPNTEAFFGQGTRLTVV.

The chain links TRBV7-9 to TRBJ2-1; 8 bases agree with TRBD2. Germline lookup yields CDR1 SEHNR and CDR2 FQNEAQ (reference sequence). The J segment lost 5 bases and the V segment lost 1 base, leaving 7 bases of the junction unmatched. The CDR3 contains 16 residues. Here the CDR3 DNA reads TGTGCCAGCAGCTTAGTAAGCGGGAGCACCGACAATGAGCAGTTCTTC. Its translation is CASSLVSGSTDNEQFF.

The chain recombines TRBV5-1 with TRBJ1-1; 7 bases match TRBD1. CDR3 length: 16 amino acids. V lost 1 base, J lost 4 bases, and 10 bases stayed unmatched. Germline CDR1 SGHRS, CDR2 YFSETQ. This CDR3 reads CASSLRGPPGITEAFF. The CDR3 region has the DNA TGCGCCAGCAGCTTGAGGGGGCCCCCGGGGATCACTGAAGCTTTCTTT.

The V gene is TRBV21-1, the J gene TRBJ1-2; the table calls TRBD1, which could not be checked here. TRBV21-1 is termed a pseudogene. The CDR3 loop spans 15 amino acids. The CDR3 DNA is TGTGCCAGCAGCACTGAAGGGGGCAATAACTATGGCTACACCTTC. The encoded protein is CASSTEGGNNYGYTF.

This sequence joins TRBV7-3 and TRBJ2-6, with TRBD2 matching 10 bases. The V gene end was trimmed by 5 bases and the J gene end by 1 base; junction bases not matched to a gene: 8. The CDR3 spans 18 residues. Germline-derived CDR1 and CDR2 are SGHTA and FQGTGA. The CDR3: CASSRRLAGESGANVLTF. The CDR3 nucleotides are TGTGCCAGCAGCAGGAGACTAGCGGGCGAATCTGGGGCCAACGTCCTGACTTTC.

The rearrangement joins TRBV6-2 or TRBV6-3 to TRBJ1-5; 7 bases match TRBD1. The CDR3 is made up of 14 amino acids. Germline V gene data show CDR1 as MNHEY and CDR2 as SVGEGT. J lost 7 bases, V lost 5 bases, and 8 bases had no gene match. CDR3 sequence: CASSGQGVRQPQHF. DNA of the CDR3: TGTGCCAGCAGTGGTCAGGGGGTCCGACAGCCCCAGCATTTT.

This clone showed up just a few times. This sequence joins TRBV2 and TRBJ2-7, with 12 nucleotides matching TRBD2. The junction had 5 bases not matched to a gene; V was cut back by 1 base and J by 1 base. Per the germline V gene, CDR1 is SNHLY and CDR2 is FYNNEI. The CDR3 covers 17 residues. CDR3 residues: CASSEERLAGGSYEQYF. CDR3 in DNA: TGTGCCAGCAGTGAAGAGAGGCTAGCGGGGGGGTCCTACGAGCAGTACTTC.

The V gene is TRBV6-5, the J gene TRBJ2-5, with D perhaps matching TRBD1 (6 bases). Germline V gene sequence: CDR1 MNHEY, CDR2 SVGAGI. Trimming took 7 bases from V and 5 from J, leaving 14 bases between them. There are 13 residues in the CDR3. The CDR3 sequence: CASTNRVSETQYF. DNA for the CDR3: TGTGCCAGCACTAACAGGGTATCTGAGACCCAGTACTTC.

The chain employs TRBV19 and TRBJ1-5, with no clear D. This CDR3 has 15 amino acids. V was trimmed by 5 bases and J by 0 bases, leaving 11 bases between them. The germline V gene has CDR1 LNHDA and CDR2 SQIVND (reference sequence). CDR3 amino acids: CASSGELYSNQPQHF. In DNA, the CDR3 is TGTGCCAGTAGTGGAGAACTGTATAGCAATCAGCCCCAGCATTTT.

The chain carries TRBV18 and TRBJ2-6; D is ambiguous. Per the germline V gene, CDR1 is KGHSH and CDR2 is LQKENI. CDR3 size: 16 residues. Trimming pared 0 bases from V and 0 bases from J, leaving 6 bases between. The CDR3 bases are TGTGCCAGCTCACCACCGCGAAACTCTGGGGCCAACGTCCTGACTTTC. Translating it yields CASSPPRNSGANVLTF. The full variable domain, in which reference TRBV18 and TRBJ2-6 provide the parts outside the CDR3, is NAGVMQNPRHLVRRRGQEARLRCSPMKGHSHVYWYRQLPEEGLKFMVYLQKENIIDESGMPKERFSAEFPKEGPSILRIQQVVRGDSAAYFCASSPPRNSGANVLTFGAGSRLTVL.

The chain has TRBV5-5 and TRBJ1-1; 8 positions agree with TRBD1. This CDR3 is 15 amino acids long. Trimming at V came to 3 bases and at J to 5 bases, leaving 9 bases not matched to a gene. CDR1 SGHKS and CDR2 YYEKEE come from the germline V gene (reference sequence). CDR3 DNA: TGTGCCAGCAGCTCCTGGACAGGGTCTAGGACTGAAGCTTTCTTT. Protein sequence: CASSSWTGSRTEAFF.

The rearrangement joins TRBV7-8 to TRBJ1-1, with a possible D match to TRBD1 (6 bases). The CDR3 runs 14 residues. V dropped 6 bases and J dropped 7 bases, with 18 bases sitting between them. Germline V gene sequence: CDR1 SGHVS, CDR2 FQNEAQ. The CDR3 DNA reads TGTGCCAGCAGGCATACAGGGTCGGGGGGTGAAGCTTTCTTT. Protein sequence: CASRHTGSGGEAFF.

The V and J genes are TRBV2 and TRBJ1-1; D may be TRBD1 (5 bases). The germline CDR1 and CDR2 sequences are SNHLY and FYNNEI. With 4 bases removed from V and 8 bases from J, the gap between germline ends came to 14 bases. CDR3 length: 13 residues. This chain's CDR3 is CASSGQSLLEAFF. As DNA, the CDR3 is TGTGCCAGCAGTGGACAGAGTCTCCTCGAAGCTTTCTTT.

This clone showed up just a few times. V gene TRBV4-1 combines with J gene TRBJ1-1, with 11 bases lining up with TRBD1. The germline CDR1 and CDR2 sequences are MGHRA and YSYEKL. V was pared by 1 base and J by 9 bases, with 7 bases of the junction left unmatched. The CDR3 covers 15 residues. The CDR3 sequence: CASSQGTGGDLKAFF. For the CDR3, the DNA is TGCGCCAGCAGCCAAGGGACAGGGGGCGATCTTAAAGCTTTCTTT.

This chain connects TRBV2 to TRBJ1-1, with TRBD1 matching 8 bases. The CDR3 totals 13 residues. Germline loops: CDR1 SNHLY, CDR2 FYNNEI. V dropped 10 bases and J dropped 3; count of bases not matched to a gene: 7. CDR3 in amino acids: CANRQGSDTEAFF. The CDR3 DNA follows: TGTGCCAATCGACAGGGGTCAGACACTGAAGCTTTCTTT.